The rows below give T cell receptor beta chains drawn from one sample of a study of cytomegalovirus exposure and HLA in healthy donors. Assay: immunoSEQ multiplex PCR; the TCRdb copy retains only in-frame clones and omits some. The sample contains roughly 150,000 clones, roughly 90% of which appear only once. The material sequenced was PBMCs. These receptors were taken from a woman aged 18 to 35 in good health and CMV-seropositive. Each CDR3 is given with its conserved first and last residue. The D gene is left open where the match is weak. Size values are once, few and many counts, or a class for expanded clones, and some rows have none.

CDR3 protein: CASSDPNRGHYEQYF
CDR3 DNA: TGCGCCAGCAGTGACCCAAACAGGGGGCATTACGAGCAGTACTTC
clone size: -
J gene: TRBJ2-7
V gene: TRBV10-1
D gene: TRBD1

CDR3 protein: CASSEGGHSGNTIYF
CDR3 DNA: TGTGCCAGCAGTGAAGGGGGGCACTCTGGAAACACCATATATTTT
clone size: -
J gene: TRBJ1-3
V gene: TRBV2
D gene: -

CDR3 protein: CASSYSGAPSSYEQYF
CDR3 DNA: TGTGCCAGCAGTTACTCGGGCGCCCCCTCGTCCTACGAGCAGTACTTC
clone size: -
J gene: TRBJ2-7
V gene: TRBV6-5
D gene: -

CDR3 protein: CASSLGSGIYEQYF
CDR3 DNA: TGTGCCAGCAGTTTAGGGTCAGGGATCTACGAGCAGTACTTC
clone size: -
J gene: TRBJ2-7
V gene: TRBV27
D gene: -

CDR3 protein: CASSLKGGSPLEQYF
CDR3 DNA: TGTGCCAGCAGCCTAAAAGGGGGTAGCCCTCTGGAGCAGTACTTC
clone size: few
J gene: TRBJ2-7
V gene: TRBV7-8
D gene: -

CDR3 protein: CASSERTGGLEQYF
CDR3 DNA: TGTGCCAGCAGTGAACGGACAGGGGGGCTCGAGCAGTACTTC
clone size: few
J gene: TRBJ2-7
V gene: TRBV6-1
D gene: TRBD1

CDR3 protein: CASSFRDRFDGGKNIQYF
CDR3 DNA: TGTGCCAGCAGCTTCCGGGACAGGTTCGATGGTGGCAAAAACATTCAGTACTTC
clone size: -
J gene: TRBJ2-4
V gene: TRBV11-1
D gene: TRBD1

CDR3 protein: CASSDSNGPQGHEQFF
CDR3 DNA: TGTGCCAGCAGTGACTCGAACGGCCCTCAGGGCCATGAGCAGTTCTTC
clone size: -
J gene: TRBJ2-1
V gene: TRBV6-4
D gene: -

CDR3 protein: CASSLGADEKLFF
CDR3 DNA: TGTGCCAGCAGCTTAGGGGCTGATGAAAAACTGTTTTTT
clone size: -
J gene: TRBJ1-4
V gene: TRBV11-3
D gene: -

CDR3 protein: CAISGVAEQEQFF
CDR3 DNA: TGTGCCATCAGTGGGGTGGCGGAGCAAGAGCAGTTCTTC
clone size: -
J gene: TRBJ2-1
V gene: TRBV10-3
D gene: -

CDR3 protein: CASSPPTRYGYTF
CDR3 DNA: TGTGCCAGCAGCCCTCCCACGAGATATGGCTACACCTTC
clone size: -
J gene: TRBJ1-2
V gene: TRBV11-3
D gene: -

CDR3 protein: CASSYLEGSTEAFF
CDR3 DNA: TGTGCCAGCAGTTACCTGGAGGGTTCCACTGAAGCTTTCTTT
clone size: -
J gene: TRBJ1-1
V gene: TRBV6-6
D gene: -

CDR3 protein: CASSEDTNSYNEQFF
CDR3 DNA: TGTGCCAGCAGTGAGGACACAAATTCCTACAATGAGCAGTTCTTC
clone size: -
J gene: TRBJ2-1
V gene: TRBV6-4
D gene: -

CDR3 protein: CASSLGPGSYSNQPQHF
CDR3 DNA: TGTGCCAGCAGCTTAGGGCCGGGAAGCTATAGCAATCAGCCCCAGCATTTT
clone size: few
J gene: TRBJ1-5
V gene: TRBV7-2
D gene: -

CDR3 protein: CASSFYSGSEAFF
CDR3 DNA: TGTGCTAGCAGCTTCTACAGCGGCTCTGAAGCTTTCTTT
clone size: -
J gene: TRBJ1-1
V gene: TRBV7-7
D gene: -

CDR3 protein: CASSLTSGEGYTF
CDR3 DNA: TGTGCCAGCAGCTTAACGTCGGGTGAGGGCTACACCTTC
clone size: -
J gene: TRBJ1-2
V gene: TRBV7-3
D gene: -

CDR3 protein: CAWSVRGYYGYTF
CDR3 DNA: TGTGCCTGGAGTGTAAGAGGGTACTATGGCTACACCTTC
clone size: -
J gene: TRBJ1-2
V gene: TRBV30
D gene: -

CDR3 protein: CASLLQATYEQYF
CDR3 DNA: TGTGCCAGTCTCCTACAGGCTACCTACGAGCAGTACTTC
clone size: -
J gene: TRBJ2-7
V gene: TRBV6-1
D gene: -

CDR3 protein: CASSLSGSGKDTQYF
CDR3 DNA: TGTGCCAGCAGCTTATCAGGTAGCGGGAAGGATACGCAGTATTTT
clone size: once
J gene: TRBJ2-3
V gene: TRBV7-6
D gene: TRBD2

CDR3 protein: CASRGRSSVTTDTQYF
CDR3 DNA: TGTGCCAGCAGGGGGCGCTCTAGCGTTACCACAGATACGCAGTATTTT
clone size: -
J gene: TRBJ2-3
V gene: TRBV2
D gene: -

CDR3 protein: CASSERVPMNTEAFF
CDR3 DNA: TGTGCCAGCAGTGAACGGGTGCCCATGAACACTGAAGCTTTCTTT
clone size: -
J gene: TRBJ1-1
V gene: TRBV6-1
D gene: -

CDR3 protein: CASSPLSSYEQYF
CDR3 DNA: TGTGCCAGCAGCCCATTGAGTTCCTACGAGCAGTACTTC
clone size: -
J gene: TRBJ2-7
V gene: TRBV11-2
D gene: -